This note documents a single T cell receptor beta chain sequence. The antigen remains undetermined. The data were taken from a study of vaccination and CD4 T cells after COVID-19. Whole-study context: The post-vaccine samples came a median roughly 70 days after dose two (range 14 to 241). Control cultures received a CEFX pool, an HIV-1 Nef pool, or no peptide.

Study conclusions and caveats: The study found median SARS-CoV-2-reactive clonotypes rising from roughly 22 to 38, not significantly.

The treatment here: approximately 9-day PBMC culture with coronavirus spike peptide pools or control peptides (ViraFEST assay). A few million PBMCs per well were cultured with roughly 10 IU/ml IL-2 and 9 to 10 ug/ml peptide pools. The Oncomine TCR Beta short-read assay generated sequence data from the DNA of cultured CD4+ T cells. MiXCR was run by TCRdb on the PCR reads, yielding one entry per CDR3 protein. The repertoire has about 18,000 distinct CDR3 sequences, roughly 58% of them found once; the top ten carry 6.6%. Germline V gene lookup returns CDR1 SGHNT and CDR2 YYREEE (reference sequence). The CDR3 loop spans 15 amino acids. The V end lost 4 bases, the J end lost 2 bases, and 13 bases lay between the germline ends.

This sequence originates from a human donor who had recovered from COVID-19. The V gene is TRBV5-4, the J gene TRBJ2-4, with D hard to call. The specimen was CD4+ T cells from blood, cultured in vitro, collected before SARS-CoV-2 vaccination. The CDR3 DNA sequence: TGTGCCAGCAGCCCAGGAGTGACCTCCAAAAACATTCAGTACTTC. This sequence encodes CASSPGVTSKNIQYF. The variable domain in full, completed from reference TRBV5-4 and TRBJ2-4, reads ETGVTQSPTHLIKTRGQQVTLRCSSQSGHNTVSWYQQALGQGPQFIFQYYREEENGRGNFPPRFSGLQFPNYSSELNVNALELDDSALYLCASSPGVTSKNIQYFGAGTRLSVL.